Below are 30 T cell receptor beta chains sequenced from a single sample in a study of technical replicates of blood from a handful of donors. This table comes from immunoSEQ multiplex PCR, and its TCRdb copy is limited to in-frame clones, with some not included. The sample comprises 80,000 or so clones, 90% to 97% of which are singletons, and around 0.2% rests with the top ten. The material sequenced was T cells isolated from PBMCs. These receptors all stem from a human donor in good health.

The rearrangement links TRBV28 to TRBJ2-3; the match to TRBD2 covers 11 bases. Losses at the gene ends were 1 base for V and 9 bases for J; bases not matched to a gene: 6. Looked up from germline, CDR1 is MDHEN and CDR2 is SYDVKM. The CDR3 length is 15 residues. CDR3 sequence (DNA): TGTGCCAGCAGTTTATTGGTGGGACTAGCGGCGACGCAGTATTTT. This encodes CASSLLVGLAATQYF.

The rearrangement links TRBV2 to TRBJ2-1; D gene ambiguous. The germline V gene has CDR1 SNHLY and CDR2 FYNNEI. V gave up 6 bases and J gave up 4 bases, with 4 bases separating them. CDR3 length: 11 amino acids. DNA for the CDR3: TGTGCCAGCAGCGGTTACAATGAGCAGTTCTTC. Its translation is CASSGYNEQFF.

The chain joins TRBV7-6 to TRBJ1-1; D uncertain. Germline V gene lookup returns CDR1 SGHVS and CDR2 FNYEAQ. The CDR3 has 16 residues. V shed 5 bases and J shed 2 bases, with 18 bases lying between them. CDR3 sequence: CASSPTQISVNTEAFF. The CDR3 region has the DNA TGTGCCAGCAGCCCCACCCAGATTTCTGTTAACACTGAAGCTTTCTTT.

V usage is TRBV5-5 and J usage is TRBJ1-4, with 8 bases that match TRBD1. J was trimmed by 7 bases and V by 4 bases; bases with no gene match: 9. The germline gives CDR1 SGHKS, CDR2 YYEKEE (reference sequence). CDR3 size: 15 residues. In nucleotides, the CDR3 is TGTGCCAGCAGCAGACTTTGGACAGGGTCTGAAAAACTGTTTTTT. This translates into CASSRLWTGSEKLFF. Drawing the rest from reference TRBV5-5 and TRBJ1-4, the complete variable domain is DAGVTQSPTHLIKTRGQQVTLRCSPISGHKSVSWYQQVLGQGPQFIFQYYEKEERGRGNFPDRFSARQFPNYSSELNVNALLLGDSALYLCASSRLWTGSEKLFFGSGTQLSVL.

Only one count was recorded for this clone. Written as DNA, the CDR3 is TGCGCCAGCAGCTTGTACAGGGGTCCCCGGGCTTTCTTT. It translates to CASSLYRGPRAFF. V and J are TRBV5-1 and TRBJ1-1; 7 bases are a match to TRBD1. The CDR3 loop spans 13 amino acids. The germline gives CDR1 SGHRS, CDR2 YFSETQ. V shed 1 base, J shed 11 bases, and the junction held 8 bases outside the gene matches.

The rearrangement links TRBV5-1 to TRBJ1-2, with D unresolved. V was trimmed by 1 base and J by 4 bases, leaving 11 bases between them. This CDR3 is built from 14 residues. Germline-derived CDR1 and CDR2 are SGHRS and YFSETQ. CDR3 nucleotides: TGCGCCAGCAGCTTGTCCGAACAGATCTATGGCTACACCTTC. It specifies CASSLSEQIYGYTF.

The chain has TRBV6-5 and TRBJ2-7; D is ambiguous. Trimming pared 5 bases from V and 0 bases from J, leaving 11 bases between. The CDR3 is 14 amino acids. In germline, CDR1 is MNHEY, CDR2 SVGAGI. CDR3 nucleotides: TGTGCCAGCAGTCAACACGCGGTCTCCTACGAGCAGTACTTC. This translates into CASSQHAVSYEQYF.

The genes are TRBV23-1 and TRBJ2-1; 7 bases are a match to TRBD2. TRBV23-1 is given ORF status, its function remaining uncertain. The V gene end was trimmed by 2 bases and the J gene end by 1 base; junction bases not matched to a gene: 5. The CDR3 totals 16 residues. DNA for the CDR3: TGCGCCAGCAGTCAACCAGCGGGGTATTCCTACAATGAGCAGTTCTTC. This codes for CASSQPAGYSYNEQFF.

The rearrangement uses TRBV29-1 and TRBJ1-1; D might be TRBD1 (6 bases). This CDR3 spans 14 amino acids. V dropped 6 bases and J dropped 1 base, with 15 bases sitting between them. The germline gives CDR1 SQVTM, CDR2 ANQGSEA. DNA for the CDR3: TGCAGCGTACGACCGTGGACAGAGAACACTGAAGCTTTCTTT. Protein product: CSVRPWTENTEAFF.

This chain links TRBV19 with TRBJ1-2; possibly TRBD1 for D (6 bases). The CDR3 contains 14 residues. CDR1 and CDR2 from the germline V gene are LNHDA and SQIVND (reference sequence). Trimming cost V 9 bases and J 2 bases, with 16 bases left between them. The CDR3 sequence is CASDAGGLNYGYTF. The CDR3 nucleotides are TGTGCCAGCGACGCGGGGGGCTTAAACTATGGCTACACCTTC. The full variable domain, in which reference TRBV19 and TRBJ1-2 provide the parts outside the CDR3, is DGGITQSPKYLFRKEGQNVTLSCEQNLNHDAMYWYRQDPGQGLRLIYYSQIVNDFQKGDIAEGYSVSREKKESFPLTVTSAQKNPTAFYLCASDAGGLNYGYTFGSGTRLTVV.

V is TRBV4-2 and J is TRBJ1-5; D is perhaps TRBD1 (6 bases). The V end lost 8 bases, the J end lost 3 bases, and 11 bases lay between the germline ends. CDR3 length equals 13 residues. Germline V gene lookup returns CDR1 LGHNA and CDR2 YNFKEQ. Here the CDR3 reads CASGTGYNQPQHF. CDR3 sequence (DNA): TGTGCCAGCGGTACAGGGTACAATCAGCCCCAGCATTTT.

This chain links TRBV30 with TRBJ2-3, with a weak D call TRBD2 (5 bases). CDR3 length: 13 residues. CDR1 GTSNPN and CDR2 SVGIG come from the germline V gene (reference sequence). With 6 bases removed from V and 0 bases from J, the gap between germline ends came to 10 bases. CDR3: CACFGESTDTQYF. For the CDR3, the DNA is TGTGCCTGTTTCGGGGAGAGCACAGATACGCAGTATTTT. The whole variable domain, filled in from reference TRBV30 and TRBJ2-3, reads SQTIHQWPATLVQPVGSPLSLECTVEGTSNPNLYWYRQAAGRGLQLLFYSVGIGQISSEVPQNLSASRPQDRQFILSSKKLLLSDSGFYLCACFGESTDTQYFGPGTRLTVL.

The CDR3 DNA reads TGTGCCAGCAGCTTAACCTCAGGGGAAGCTTTCTTT. This sequence encodes CASSLTSGEAFF. The genes are TRBV11-3 and TRBJ1-1; the D gene is possibly TRBD1 (5 bases). CDR1 is SGHNT and CDR2 is YENEEA in the germline V gene. This CDR3 has 12 amino acids. V was cut by 2 bases and J by 8 bases, with 9 bases left in between.

The chain combines TRBV5-6 with TRBJ2-5; possibly TRBD1 for D (6 bases). The germline gives CDR1 SGHDT, CDR2 YYEEEE. The ends were cut back, 0 bases at V and 5 bases at J, with 14 bases in the middle. The CDR3 totals 15 residues. CDR3 DNA: TGTGCCAGCAGCTTGGCCTGGCAGGGGTACGAGACCCAGTACTTC. Residues: CASSLAWQGYETQYF.

This clone has only one observation. This rearrangement joins TRBV19 to TRBJ2-2, with TRBD1 identical over 9 bases. The CDR3 has 15 amino acids. V trimming: 5 bases; J trimming: 5 bases; junction bases outside the gene matches: 6. Germline loops: CDR1 LNHDA, CDR2 SQIVND (reference sequence). CDR3 residues: CASSPGQGSTGELFF. In DNA, the CDR3 is TGTGCCAGTAGTCCGGGACAGGGTTCGACCGGGGAGCTGTTTTTT.

This sequence joins TRBV30 and TRBJ2-1, with D possibly being TRBD2 (6 bases). This CDR3 comprises 13 residues. Trimming removed 0 bases from V and 8 bases from J, with 11 bases in between. The germline gives CDR1 GTSNPN, CDR2 SVGIG (reference sequence). The CDR3 nucleotides read TGTGCCTGGAGTGTACGGGGGTACGATGAGCAGTTCTTC. As protein: CAWSVRGYDEQFF.

This clone was seen just once. Germline and junction disagree at one end, which may indicate a read error. The chain employs TRBV11-2 and TRBJ2-3; TRBD2 agrees at 9 bases. There are 18 residues in the CDR3. CDR1 SGHAT and CDR2 FQNNGV come from the germline V gene. The CDR3 is CASSLVSRVASGVPAKDF. For the CDR3, the DNA is TGTGCCAGCAGCTTAGTGAGTAGGGTGGCTAGCGGGGTTCCGGCGAAGGATTTT.

The chain recombines TRBV5-4 with TRBJ2-7; D is undetermined. Germline lookup yields CDR1 SGHNT and CDR2 YYREEE (reference sequence). Trimming cost V 2 bases and J 0 bases, with 6 bases left between them. This CDR3 has 13 amino acids. This CDR3 is CASSFSSSYEQYF. Written as DNA, the CDR3 is TGTGCCAGCAGCTTCTCGAGCTCCTACGAGCAGTACTTC.

The chain combines TRBV10-2 with TRBJ2-6, with D perhaps TRBD2 (7 bases). The CDR3 extends over 17 amino acids. Germline V lookup: CDR1 WSHSY, CDR2 SAAADI. V was cut by 7 bases and J by 2 bases, with 18 bases left in between. The CDR3 DNA reads as TGCGCCAGCACGGGGGAGGGGGGTCGAACTGGGGCCAACGTCCTGACTTTC. Translating gives CASTGEGGRTGANVLTF.

The rearrangement joins TRBV7-9 to TRBJ2-1, with 8 bases that match TRBD2. The CDR3 totals 14 residues. V trimming: 0 bases; J trimming: 9 bases; junction bases outside the gene matches: 4. CDR1 is SEHNR, CDR2 FQNEAQ, per germline (reference sequence). The CDR3: CASSLADGRGEQFF. CDR3 coding DNA: TGTGCCAGCAGCTTAGCAGACGGGAGGGGTGAGCAGTTCTTC.

The count of this clone is one. This rearrangement joins TRBV9 to TRBJ2-2, with 7 positions matching TRBD2. Germline-derived CDR1 and CDR2 are SGDLS and YYNGEE. Unmatched junction bases numbered 12, after V lost 0 bases and J lost 4 bases. The CDR3 spans 18 residues. In DNA form, the CDR3 reads TGTGCCAGCAGCGTAGGGGGTATCGCTAGCGGCGGCACCGGGGAGCTGTTTTTT. It is translated as CASSVGGIASGGTGELFF.

The chain uses TRBV5-5 and TRBJ2-5; TRBD2 agrees at 10 bases. Trimming cost V 2 bases and J 2 bases; bases outside gene matches: 9. The CDR3 spans 17 residues. Germline values: CDR1 SGHKS, CDR2 YYEKEE (reference sequence). The CDR3 DNA is TGTGCCAGCAGCTTTCGCCCAGCGGGGGGGCTTCAAGAGACCCAGTACTTC. Protein sequence: CASSFRPAGGLQETQYF.

The rearrangement links TRBV19 to TRBJ2-3, with a tentative D call TRBD2 (5 bases). The ends were cut back, 2 bases at V and 5 bases at J, with 5 bases in the middle. Germline-derived CDR1 and CDR2 are LNHDA and SQIVND (reference sequence). The CDR3 extends over 12 amino acids. The CDR3 DNA is TGTGCCAGTAGTATACGGGGAGATACGCAGTATTTT. This translates into CASSIRGDTQYF.

This clone has just one count. V usage is TRBV7-8 and J usage is TRBJ1-5, with D unresolved. The ends were cut back, 2 bases at V and 0 bases at J, with 11 bases in the middle. From germline, CDR1 is SGHVS and CDR2 FQNEAQ. The length of the CDR3 is 16 residues. The CDR3 sequence: CASSLFRPYSNQPQHF. The CDR3 nucleotides read TGTGCCAGCAGCTTATTCAGGCCCTATAGCAATCAGCCCCAGCATTTT.

This sequence joins TRBV5-6 and TRBJ2-2; TRBD1 matches at 10 bases. The J segment lost 6 bases and the V segment lost 4 bases, leaving 9 bases of the junction unmatched. CDR3 length: 16 residues. Germline V gives CDR1 SGHDT, CDR2 YYEEEE. The CDR3 is CASSPPGQGTPGELFF. The CDR3 DNA sequence: TGTGCCAGCAGCCCTCCGGGACAGGGGACCCCCGGGGAGCTGTTTTTT.

V gene TRBV27 combines with J gene TRBJ1-5; 9 bases align to TRBD1. The V gene end was trimmed by 5 bases and the J gene end by 6 bases; junction bases not matched to a gene: 8. Germline CDR1 reads MNHEY; CDR2 reads SMNVEV (reference sequence). This CDR3 region has 15 residues. CDR3 in DNA: TGTGCCAGCAGTCCCGGGACAGGGAGCGCTCAGCCCCAGCATTTT. It translates to CASSPGTGSAQPQHF.

This rearrangement joins TRBV9 to TRBJ2-2; TRBD1 aligns across 9 bases. Unmatched junction bases numbered 6, after V lost 4 bases and J lost 5 bases. Germline CDR1 SGDLS, CDR2 YYNGEE. The CDR3 covers 15 residues. DNA for the CDR3: TGTGCCAGCAGCATTGGGACAGGGCGAACCGGGGAGCTGTTTTTT. It codes for CASSIGTGRTGELFF.

This sequence joins TRBV7-8 and TRBJ1-2; no definite D call. V was trimmed by 1 base and J by 0 bases, leaving 9 bases between them. The germline CDR1 and CDR2 sequences are SGHVS and FQNEAQ. This CDR3 spans 15 amino acids. CDR3 residues: CASSLEAYTNYGYTF. CDR3 DNA: TGTGCCAGCAGCTTAGAAGCTTATACTAACTATGGCTACACCTTC.

The chain combines TRBV11-3 with TRBJ2-7; D is possibly TRBD2 (6 bases). Trimming removed 0 bases from V and 5 bases from J, with 14 bases in between. The CDR3 is 15 amino acids. Germline CDR1 reads SGHNT; CDR2 reads YENEEA. This CDR3 reads CASSLDFGGIDEQYF. In nucleotides, the CDR3 is TGTGCCAGCAGCTTAGATTTCGGAGGGATCGACGAGCAGTACTTC.

The chain carries TRBV7-6 and TRBJ2-2, with D possibly matching TRBD1 (6 bases). In germline, CDR1 is SGHVS, CDR2 FNYEAQ. The CDR3 is 15 amino acids. V gave up 4 bases and J gave up 8 bases, with 17 bases separating them. CDR3 residues: CASSSPGGQSGELFF. The CDR3 DNA is TGTGCCAGCAGCTCCCCCGGAGGACAGTCTGGGGAGCTGTTTTTT.